This TCR beta chain is from a study of graft-versus-host responses after intestinal transplantation. Labeling with CFSE marked approximately 200,000 responder cells, which were plated with approximately 200,000 irradiated, violet-dye-labeled stimulator cells. Study results and caveats: Graft-donor T cell macrochimerism in patients accompanied high graft-versus-host to host-versus-graft clonal ratios in allografts.

This clone has only a few counts. The data were produced by immunoSEQ multiplex PCR, yet TCRdb's version contains in-frame clones alone and is incomplete. The sample holds 6,500 to 9,000 clones; about a third are singletons and the top ten take 5.7%. The V end lost 6 bases, the J end lost 4 bases, and 12 bases lay between the germline ends. The CDR3 is 13 amino acids. In germline, CDR1 is SGHVS, CDR2 FNYEAQ. The input for sequencing was alloreactive CD4+ T cells from a mixed lymphocyte reaction culture, taken before intestinal transplant. Subset described: CFSE-low proliferating T cells sorted from approximately six-day pre-transplant mixed lymphocyte reaction (GvH or HvG direction). This TCR was sampled from a human patient who received an intestinal transplant. The rearrangement joins TRBV7-6 to TRBJ1-1; D is unresolved. DNA of the CDR3: TGTGCCAGCAGTATGCAAGCGAGCACTGAAGCTTTCTTT. It specifies CASSMQASTEAFF.